This TCR beta chain derives from a study of cytomegalovirus exposure and HLA in healthy donors (dated by TCRdb to 2016 to 2017). Concerning the study at large: An earlier analysis of some 600 of the donors reported about 280 Gb of sequence data and 95 million to 130 million unique TCR beta sequences obtained from approximately 180 million T cells. To study patterns of TCR occurrence, a later analysis re-analyzed previously published TCR beta repertoires from 666 donors and added high-resolution HLA genotyping. The study aimed to test whether signatures of past pathogen exposure could be identified by cataloging public T cell receptors. In addition to the first cohort of 666 subjects, a separate validation cohort of 120 different subjects was used. Alongside the repertoire data, information on donor age, sex, ethnicity and CMV serostatus was compiled. The number of donors typed differed by locus, with roughly 620-630 for A, B, C, DRB1 and DQB1, over 500 for DQA1, 600 to 610 for DPA1, and 472 for DPB1. Of the 350 to 450 genotyped donors, 81% were placed in the genetic ancestry cluster associated with self-reported Caucasian donors. About 280 gigabases of sequencing data and around 85 million unique TCR sequences made up an early release that covered some 640 HLA-typed donors. The T cell repertoires of about 700 subjects were profiled by immunosequencing and related to cytomegalovirus serostatus. Across 300 to 400 genotyped donors of the cohort, an average of roughly 250,000 unique TCR beta nucleotide sequences per donor were sequenced, and approximately 17% of those sequences were non-productive. In a later genetic analysis, genome-wide SNP genotypes for about 55% of the roughly 700 donors were used, and that subset was treated as a discovery cohort. In an earlier analysis of a few hundred of the donors, high-throughput TCR beta sequencing was used to judge whether each TCR beta V gene segment behaved as functional or pseudogenic. Because of strong linkage in the cohort, a handful of DR-DQ haplotypes were treated as single units for association and clustering. Every discovery cohort repertoire had been produced on one sequencing platform. Both class I and class II loci were covered by HLA typing, at four-digit resolution. In the later analysis, no new phenotypic data were used to find candidate immune exposures; instead, reliance was placed on TCR beta sequences and their occurrence across donors. High-throughput TCR immunosequencing, statistical association of individual TCRs with disease status, and machine learning were combined to predict cytomegalovirus infection status.

This clone showed up just once. Its antigen specificity is not known. The sample holds no much larger clone one base away, and base qualities are not on file. Overall study outcomes, separate from this receptor: A total of roughly 160 TCR beta chains were listed by the study as associated with cytomegalovirus. Sequencing depth was assumed to be roughly uniform across donors in the presence/absence analyses, though that assumption may not hold. A later analysis found that most CMV-associated TCR beta chains appeared HLA-restricted, with HLA associations seemingly driven largely by CMV exposure. In vitro tests confirmed that a few of the cytomegalovirus-associated TCR beta chains recognize cytomegalovirus antigens. Broadly in line with IMGT annotations, most TCR beta V segments showed up in productive rearrangements about 87% or about 30% of the time in an earlier analysis of several hundred of the donors. Linkage disequilibrium might explain the correlated functional status among segregating V segments, but an unknown experimental factor could not be ruled out. When HLA alleles, especially DR and DQ, strongly co-occurred, TCR associations were difficult to assign to individual alleles. A later analysis associated 15,000 or so TCR beta sequences with specific HLA alleles at a false discovery rate of 0.05. Because counts were too low, 15 or so rarely observed V segments, including chromosome 9 orphons, were excluded from the earlier analysis of several hundred of the donors. In a later analysis, several top co-occurrence clusters were reported to appear linked to parvovirus B19, influenza, CMV and Epstein-Barr virus. A further reported finding was that TCR beta sequences accurately predicted the HLA-A and HLA-B alleles for most subjects in the first cohort. Most TCR sequences were seen in very few donors, while some public TCRs were found in many individuals. The classifier was reported to diagnose cytomegalovirus status with high specificity and sensitivity in both the original cohort and the validation cohort. The authors suggested that the approach could potentially be generalized to other disease states and immunological phenotypes. A group of highly shared sequence variants was considered likely to be a technical artifact of the sequencing pipeline. Compared with the approximately 670-donor mean, donors in an Asian-associated ancestry cluster had fewer N-insertions in productive TCRs, according to a later genetic analysis. The only immune exposure information available for the cohort was CMV serostatus. In a later analysis, HLA-associated TCR beta chains showed more clonal expansion and lower generation probabilities than non-associated chains that were equally common. In this cohort, only TCR beta chains were sequenced, and detectable features were limited by the absence of alpha or paired-chain data. V-gene and J-gene trimming of TCR beta chains was associated with a missense DCLRE1C variant in a later genetic analysis, and the association was replicated in an independent cohort. According to a later analysis, TCR association rates differed among HLA loci, with DRB1 alleles showing the most associated TCRs and HLA-C alleles showing the fewest. Because HLA typing was missing for some donors at each locus, association tests included only the typed subset.

Receptors were amplified or captured by the immunoSEQ multiplex PCR assay. The multiplex PCR relied on a mix of 60 forward primers for TCR Vbeta segments and 13 reverse primers for TCR Jbeta segments. The CDR3 region of rearranged TCR beta genes was amplified from genomic DNA with a multiplex PCR assay. The Illumina HiSeq System was used to sequence the amplified TCR beta libraries as 87-base-pair reads. In the original analysis: A later analysis counted tens of millions of unique TCR beta chains across the 666 repertoires, and 10 million to 12 million of these chains were shared by at least two donors. Raw reads were error-corrected and collapsed into unique sequences with a nearest-neighbor algorithm that merged closely related sequences to remove PCR and sequencing errors. CDR3 sequences were aligned to IMGT reference sequences to assign V, D and J gene segments. For a sequence to be retained, a match of at least six nucleotides to both a V gene segment and a J gene segment was required. Rearrangements were called productive when the CDR3 lacked stop codons and stayed in frame with V and J; all others were non-productive. Following IMGT convention, CDR3 was defined as the stretch from the second conserved V-encoded cysteine to the conserved J-encoded phenylalanine. Sequences without an unambiguous match to a single V gene segment were excluded from the earlier analysis of 587 of the donors. In an earlier analysis of several hundred of the donors, a V segment was called functional when productive rearrangements were above 56.7%, and segregating when the standard deviation between donors exceeded 5%. A statistical classification framework was developed to diagnose cytomegalovirus status using the catalog of TCR beta chain sequences. A later analysis assigned V and J genes by comparing TCR nucleotide sequences with IMGT/GENE-DB human TR gene sequences. A later analysis assigned CDR3 sequences and most-parsimonious VDJ recombination scenarios with the TCRdist pipeline. In a later analysis, each TCR beta chain was defined by its CDR3 amino acid sequence together with its V-gene family, and reads lacking a unique V-gene family were excluded. As a way to deal with suspected cross-contamination and a sequencing artifact, a later analysis dropped 500 to 700 nucleotide sequences that were highly shared and had low generation probability. In a later analysis, a clonal expansion index for each public chain was calculated from normalized within-repertoire ranks of inferred template counts. A later analysis computed generation probabilities with a VDJ recombination model fitted to out-of-frame rearrangements, and checked the results against IGoR. In a later analysis, TCR-TCR, TCR-HLA and TCR-CMV co-occurrence was scored with hypergeometric tests, and a repertoire-size bias correction was applied to TCR pairs. A later analysis estimated false discovery rates by permuting HLA or CMV assignments 20 times. A later analysis grouped co-occurring TCRs with DBSCAN, adding TCRdist sequence similarity when clustering within HLA-allele-positive subsets. For co-occurrence clustering, repertoires with fewer than 30,000 or more than 120,000 public chains were excluded, along with roughly five repertoires with anomalous nucleotide sharing. This is the immuneACCESS table as TCRdb keeps it, with only in-frame sequences that have V and J called. A part of the clones is gone; compared with another copy, unresolved V genes explain less than half, and the rest is unexplained. Clone size and V and J calls were adopted from that table, with D and trimming inferred from the DNA. The sample table holds around 180,000 clones, of which less than 85% were seen once. 1% of the sample rests with the top ten.

The cohort comprised 670 or so healthy bone marrow donors. All cohort members were sampled while nominally healthy, although unrecorded immune exposures were likely present. The donor was CMV seronegative and was included in the group of a few hundred seronegative cohort members. A peripheral blood sample was collected from each donor, and TCR beta sequencing was performed on peripheral blood mononuclear cells. Genomic DNA was extracted from the blood cell samples with the Qiagen DNeasy Blood Extraction Kit. This TCR was recovered from a boy aged 2 to 9 in good health and CMV-seronegative. Input material: PBMCs.

The bases are TGTGCCAGTAGCATAACTAGCGGGTACTCCTACGAGCAGTACTTC. Its protein reads: CASSITSGYSYEQYF. The V and J segments used are TRBV19 and TRBJ2-7, and 9 junction bases match TRBD2. Spanning cysteine to phenylalanine, the CDR3 consists of 15 amino acids. The read is trimmed to its CDR3 DNA, 45 bases read in frame from base 1. From a lookup of the germline V gene (reference sequence), CDR1 and CDR2 are LNHDA and SQIVND. Trimming accounts for 6 bases at V and 0 bases at J, while the number of junction bases matched to no gene is 6.